This T cell receptor (beta chain) was profiled in a study of T cell changes during pregnancy in multiple sclerosis (dated 2019 in TCRdb). Turning to the overall study: In women with multiple sclerosis, the researchers looked at how the T cell repertoire shifted as pregnancy progressed.

The CDR3 has 14 amino acids, counting the end cysteine and phenylalanine. Only the CDR3 DNA stays, 42 bases, in frame from base 1. Taken from the germline V gene, the CDR1 and CDR2 loops are KGHSH and LQKENI. At the junction V is shortened by 3 bases and J by 1 base, with 6 bases in between. A note on this clone: Its target antigen remains unknown. Base qualities are not at hand, and no much larger clone is one base apart. Other DNA sequences of this sample code for an identical CDR3.

The library relied on the immunoSEQ multiplex PCR assay. Sourced from immuneACCESS, this table was stored by TCRdb with only in-frame sequences that have V and J called. A share of the clones is absent; for the studies checked, an unresolved V gene accounts for under half, and the remainder has no known explanation. This sample lists tens of thousands of clones; approximately 94% were detected once. The ten largest clones take up 0.61% of the sample. Sequencing used CD4+ T cells from peripheral blood mononuclear cells, obtained in the third trimester of pregnancy. The receptor chain draws on TRBV18 and TRBJ2-2, and the D gene may be TRBD1, 5 bases matching. The sequence was collected from a female donor with multiple sclerosis, enrolled in a pregnancy study. The CDR3 sequence is CASSPGQNTGELFF. In nucleotide form, the sequence is TGTGCCAGCTCACCCGGACAGAACACCGGGGAGCTGTTTTTT.